The TCR beta chain under discussion was sequenced for a study of T cells expressing NK-cell markers. Libraries used 5'RACE template switching adding universal primer site and UMIs. Each CDR3 protein gets one entry in TCRdb, which reprocessed the 5' RACE reads and gives no DNA. This sample contains about 390,000 distinct CDR3 sequences. On this clonotype itself: Its antigen is still unknown.

Study-wide findings and caveats: Certain NKG2C+ T cell clones were expanded, and their HCMV specificity remained unclear. There were a handful of donors in whom these clonotypes also led the CD3+CD56-NKG2C+ fraction.

Germline assignment: CDR1 SNHLY and CDR2 FYNNEI. This CDR3 spans 15 amino acids. The chain links TRBV2 to TRBJ2-1; no DNA is available, so the TRBD2 call from TCRdb remains unchecked. The sample taken for sequencing was blood T cells: a sorted CD56 or NKG2C T cell subset, CD4+ or CD8+ T cells, or bulk PBMC T cells (not recorded which). This clonotype was sampled from a woman aged 50 to 60 in good health. The chain's CDR3 is CASSRLAGGVFEQFF.